One and the same sample provided the 32 T cell receptor beta chains below, sequenced in a study of long-term antiretroviral therapy in people with HIV. Survey-level resolution applied to immunoSEQ assay v3.0. This table comes from immunoSEQ multiplex PCR, and its TCRdb copy is limited to in-frame clones, with some not included. This sample has roughly 24,000 clones, with around nine tenths found just once. The specimen comprised unsorted PBMCs, sampled 0.6 years after starting antiretroviral therapy. These receptors were taken from a man between 60 and 75 years old with HIV.

This chain joins TRBV29-1 and TRBJ1-5, with D possibly being TRBD1 (5 bases). Trimming took 4 bases from V and 6 from J, leaving 10 bases between them. The CDR3 has 12 residues. Germline CDR1 is SQVTM and CDR2 is ANQGSEA. The CDR3 here is CSVARGSQPQHF. The CDR3 DNA is TGCAGCGTTGCTAGGGGAAGTCAGCCCCAGCATTTT.

This clone was seen only once. The chain links TRBV19 to TRBJ1-5; 7 bases match TRBD1. The CDR3 is 15 amino acids. J lost 0 bases, V lost 5 bases, and 4 bases had no gene match. Germline assignment: CDR1 LNHDA and CDR2 SQIVND (reference sequence). The CDR3 region has the DNA TGTGCCAGTAGTGCCGGGACAGTTAGCAATCAGCCCCAGCATTTT. It yields the protein CASSAGTVSNQPQHF.

This clone has just one count. The CDR3 spells CASSQQTGPPRYEQYF. The CDR3 coding sequence is TGTGCCAGCAGTCAACAGACAGGCCCCCCGCGGTACGAGCAGTACTTC. The chain has TRBV27 and TRBJ2-7; a weak D match, TRBD1 (6 bases). Trimming removed 5 bases from V and 4 bases from J, with 21 bases in between. Germline CDR1 reads MNHEY; CDR2 reads SMNVEV (reference sequence). The length of the CDR3 is 16 residues.

The V gene is TRBV7-9, the J gene TRBJ1-1; D gene ambiguous. The CDR3 is made up of 13 amino acids. The V end lost 1 base, the J end lost 2 bases, and 5 bases lay between the germline ends. Looked up from germline, CDR1 is SEHNR and CDR2 is FQNEAQ (reference sequence). The chain's CDR3 is CASSLDVNTEAFF. CDR3 coding DNA: TGTGCCAGCAGCTTAGACGTAAACACTGAAGCTTTCTTT.

This clone showed up just a few times. The chain couples TRBV7-8 to TRBJ2-7, with 9 positions matching TRBD2. V lost 0 bases and J lost 6; bases outside the gene matches: 9. CDR1 and CDR2 from the germline V gene are SGHVS and FQNEAQ. This CDR3 contains 16 residues. The DNA of the CDR3 is TGTGCCAGCAGCTTAGCATTTGCGGGAGGGCCGCTCGAGCAGTACTTC. It encodes CASSLAFAGGPLEQYF.

This clone was counted a few times. The rearrangement joins TRBV7-9 to TRBJ2-7, with 7 bases lining up with TRBD2. Germline assignment: CDR1 SEHNR and CDR2 FQNEAQ (reference sequence). CDR3 size: 13 residues. Trimming removed 5 bases from V and 2 bases from J; junction bases left unmatched: 3. The CDR3 reads CASSAGTTYEQYF. CDR3 DNA sequence: TGTGCCAGCAGCGCCGGGACTACCTACGAGCAGTACTTC. Full variable domain (remainder filled in from reference TRBV7-9 and TRBJ2-7): DTGVSQNPRHKITKRGQNVTFRCDPISEHNRLYWYRQTLGQGPEFLTYFQNEAQLEKSRLLSDRFSAERPKGSFSTLEIQRTEQGDSAMYLCASSAGTTYEQYFGPGTRLTVT.

This chain joins TRBV9 and TRBJ2-5; D may be TRBD1 or TRBD2 (5 bases each). The CDR3 extends over 16 amino acids. Trimming stripped 2 bases from V and 5 bases from J, with 19 bases between. Germline lookup yields CDR1 SGDLS and CDR2 YYNGEE. For the CDR3, the DNA is TGTGCCAGCAGCGTTGCCGGGACCTCAAGTGGGGAGACCCAGTACTTC. As protein: CASSVAGTSSGETQYF. The complete variable domain, with remaining parts taken from reference TRBV9 and TRBJ2-5, reads DSGVTQTPKHLITATGQRVTLRCSPRSGDLSVYWYQQSLDQGLQFLIQYYNGEERAKGNILERFSAQQFPDLHSELNLSSLELGDSALYFCASSVAGTSSGETQYFGPGTRLLVL.

The rearrangement uses TRBV11-1 and TRBJ2-2, with 8 bases identical to TRBD2. Germline V gene data show CDR1 as SGHAT and CDR2 as FQDESV (reference sequence). The CDR3 length is 14 residues. J gave up 6 bases and V 6 bases, and 6 bases lay outside the gene matches. The CDR3 sequence is CASRRRGGSGELFF. CDR3 coding DNA: TGTGCCAGCAGGAGACGGGGGGGGTCCGGGGAGCTGTTTTTT.

This rearrangement joins TRBV4-3 to TRBJ1-1; weak D call: TRBD1 (6 bases). CDR1 and CDR2 (germline): LGHNA, YSLEER. The CDR3 extends over 13 amino acids. V gave up 1 base and J gave up 11 bases, with 14 bases separating them. This CDR3 is CASSQGGRQLAFF. The CDR3 DNA is TGCGCCAGCAGCCAAGGGGGGCGGCAGTTGGCTTTCTTT.

The chain carries TRBV14 and TRBJ2-1; 9 nucleotides match TRBD1. The CDR3 sequence is 17 residues long. Germline V CDR1 and CDR2: SGHDN, FVKESK. After removal of 0 bases from V and 5 bases from J, the junction contained 8 bases not matched to a gene. The DNA for the CDR3 is TGTGCCAGCAGCCAAGATATCACGGACAGGGGAAACAATGAGCAGTTCTTC. Translated, it gives CASSQDITDRGNNEQFF.

The chain joins TRBV7-3 to TRBJ2-1; D remains unclear. Germline V lookup: CDR1 SGHTA, CDR2 FQGTGA. Trimming shortened V by 0 bases and J by 7 bases, and 4 bases separated the two germline ends. The CDR3 extends over 12 amino acids. The CDR3: CASSLTSNEQFF. The CDR3 bases are TGTGCCAGCAGCTTAACTTCAAATGAGCAGTTCTTC.

This chain links TRBV12-5 with TRBJ2-6, with D maybe TRBD2 (6 bases). CDR1 is LGHNT, CDR2 FRNRAP, per germline. The CDR3 extends over 19 amino acids. The ends were cut back, 6 bases at V and 0 bases at J, with 21 bases in the middle. The CDR3 DNA follows: TGTGCTAGTGGGCAAACACACGGAGCGGGTTACTCTGGGGCCAACGTCCTGACTTTC. This translates into CASGQTHGAGYSGANVLTF.

DNA for the CDR3: TGTGCCACCAGCAGAGAGACGGGACTGCTGCCAGATACGCAGTATTTT. This gives the protein CATSRETGLLPDTQYF. The genes are TRBV15 and TRBJ2-3, with D tentatively TRBD2 (6 bases). The germline CDR1 and CDR2 sequences are LNHNV and YYDKDF (reference sequence). V was pared by 0 bases and J by 4 bases, with 14 bases between. The CDR3 length is 16 residues.

This chain joins TRBV4-3 and TRBJ2-3; 13 bases align to TRBD2. The length of the CDR3 is 18 residues. With 4 bases clipped from V and 4 bases from J, the junction kept 11 bases outside the gene matches. Germline loops: CDR1 LGHNA, CDR2 YSLEER. CDR3 coding DNA: TGCGCCAGCAGCCCCACGCTCCGACTAGCGGGGGGATCAGATACGCAGTATTTT. Translation gives CASSPTLRLAGGSDTQYF.

This clone was counted between two and nine times. The chain is built from TRBV12-2 and TRBJ2-7; TRBD1, the table's D call, lacks a check against the DNA. TRBV12-2 constitutes a pseudogene. The CDR3 has 15 amino acids. The CDR3 DNA reads TGTGCAAGTCGCCCACGGGCCAGGGGGCACTACGAGCAGTACTTC. Protein product: CASRPRARGHYEQYF.

The rearrangement joins TRBV18 to TRBJ2-3; D is unclear. This CDR3 has 14 amino acids. The V and J ends lost 2 bases and 1 base respectively, with 7 bases between them. The germline V gene encodes CDR1 KGHSH and CDR2 LQKENI. CDR3 residues: CASSPSGGTDTQYF. Written as DNA, the CDR3 is TGTGCCAGCTCACCATCTGGGGGCACAGATACGCAGTATTTT.

This clone appeared once. The chain employs TRBV10-3 and TRBJ2-3; TRBD2 agrees at 7 bases. The germline V gene encodes CDR1 ENHRY and CDR2 SYGVKD. This CDR3 comprises 14 residues. J was trimmed by 2 bases and V by 7 bases; bases with no gene match: 6. The CDR3 loop reads CAIKPRGVTDTQYF. As DNA, the CDR3 is TGTGCCATCAAACCTCGGGGGGTCACAGATACGCAGTATTTT.

This CDR3 reads CASSKYEMNTGELFF. DNA of the CDR3: TGTGCCAGCAGCAAATATGAGATGAACACCGGGGAGCTGTTTTTT. The chain has TRBV7-8 and TRBJ2-2; D is undetermined. With 5 bases removed from V and 1 base from J, the gap between germline ends came to 11 bases. The CDR3 runs to 15 residues. The V gene's germline CDR1 is SGHVS and CDR2 FQNEAQ.

The gene calls are TRBV28 and TRBJ1-2; D might be TRBD1 (6 bases). The CDR3 length is 13 residues. Germline CDR1 and CDR2: MDHEN and SYDVKM. CDR3 nucleotides: TGTATCTGCGGGACAAGCACTTCCTATGGCTACACCTTC. This translates into CICGTSTSYGYTF.

The V gene is TRBV27, the J gene TRBJ1-4; TRBD1 is a possible D gene (6 bases). V shed 5 bases and J shed 7 bases, with 14 bases lying between them. Germline CDR1 is MNHEY and CDR2 is SMNVEV (reference sequence). The CDR3 contains 14 residues. CDR3 loop: CASSQSRGREKLFF. CDR3 DNA sequence: TGTGCCAGCAGTCAAAGCAGGGGTCGTGAAAAACTGTTTTTT.

The V and J genes are TRBV18 and TRBJ2-7; D may be TRBD1 (5 bases). The CDR3 totals 12 residues. Per the germline V gene, CDR1 is KGHSH and CDR2 is LQKENI. The V and J ends lost 3 bases and 4 bases respectively, with 7 bases between them. CDR3 DNA: TGTGCCAGCTCACCGGGGCAGTACGAGCAGTACTTC. Its translation: CASSPGQYEQYF.

The chain is built from TRBV5-1 and TRBJ2-1; TRBD2 matches 7 bases. The CDR3 has 20 amino acids. J gave up 8 bases and V 3 bases, and 26 bases lay outside the gene matches. CDR1 and CDR2 (germline): SGHRS, YFSETQ. CDR3 bases: TGCGCCAGCAGCTCAGATTCACTAAATTATTTGCGGGAGAGAAGCGATGAGCAGTTCTTC. This sequence encodes CASSSDSLNYLRERSDEQFF.

The rearrangement links TRBV5-1 to TRBJ2-1; TRBD1 matches at 10 bases. The germline V gene has CDR1 SGHRS and CDR2 YFSETQ. With 4 bases clipped from V and 4 bases from J, the junction kept 5 bases outside the gene matches. The CDR3 extends over 15 amino acids. The CDR3 coding sequence is TGCGCCAGCAGCGTGACAGGGGGCCTTTACAATGAGCAGTTCTTC. It translates to CASSVTGGLYNEQFF.

Only one count was recorded for this clone. CDR3 protein: CASSLGVAFEPTADTQYF. The CDR3 DNA sequence: TGTGCCAGCAGCTTAGGTGTAGCGTTCGAACCCACGGCAGATACGCAGTATTTT. The rearrangement joins TRBV11-3 to TRBJ2-3; tentatively, D is TRBD2 (5 bases). V was cut by 1 base and J by 4 bases, with 21 bases left in between. This CDR3 spans 18 amino acids. In germline, CDR1 is SGHNT, CDR2 YENEEA. The entire variable domain, with the rest obtained from reference TRBV11-3 and TRBJ2-3, is as follows: EAGVVQSPRYKIIEKKQPVAFWCNPISGHNTLYWYLQNLGQGPELLIRYENEEAVDDSQLPKDRFSAERLKGVDSTLKIQPAELGDSAVYLCASSLGVAFEPTADTQYFGPGTRLTVL.

The J gene is TRBJ2-5, the V gene TRBV6-5, with 7 bases identical to TRBD1. The CDR3 is 15 residues long. Germline CDR1 reads MNHEY; CDR2 reads SVGAGI. The ends lost 6 bases at V and 4 bases at J; junction bases unmatched: 11. In nucleotides, the CDR3 is TGTGCCAGCAGCTGGGACAGTCTTAGGAGAGAGACCCAGTACTTC. This codes for CASSWDSLRRETQYF.

The chain employs TRBV11-2 and TRBJ1-2; possibly TRBD1 for D (6 bases). V lost 0 bases and J lost 4, with 15 bases in between. The length of the CDR3 is 16 residues. Germline values: CDR1 SGHAT, CDR2 FQNNGV. Written as DNA, the CDR3 is TGTGCCAGCAGCTTAGATGGGGGCAGGGCCCTCTATGGCTACACCTTC. Translated, it gives CASSLDGGRALYGYTF.

This clone has just one count. V gene TRBV20-1 combines with J gene TRBJ2-3, with D unresolved. The length of the CDR3 is 11 residues. V was cut by 5 bases and J by 8 bases, with 11 bases left in between. The germline V gene has CDR1 DFQATT and CDR2 SNEGSKA (reference sequence). Here the CDR3 reads CSAVAPVTQYF. Written as DNA, the CDR3 is TGCAGTGCTGTTGCCCCTGTTACGCAGTATTTT.

This chain links TRBV7-9 with TRBJ1-1, with TRBD1 as a possible D gene (5 bases). Trimming removed 5 bases at V and 2 bases at J, with 9 bases between. Germline CDR1 and CDR2: SEHNR and FQNEAQ (reference sequence). The CDR3 covers 13 residues. CDR3 DNA sequence: TGTGCCAGCAGCGCGCAGGGTAACACTGAAGCTTTCTTT. Residues: CASSAQGNTEAFF. Filled out from reference TRBV7-9 and TRBJ1-1, the complete variable domain reads DTGVSQNPRHKITKRGQNVTFRCDPISEHNRLYWYRQTLGQGPEFLTYFQNEAQLEKSRLLSDRFSAERPKGSFSTLEIQRTEQGDSAMYLCASSAQGNTEAFFGQGTRLTVV.

This chain uses TRBV18 with TRBJ2-7; D unresolved. CDR3 size: 13 residues. Trimming removed 3 bases from V and 1 base from J, with 7 bases in between. Looked up from germline, CDR1 is KGHSH and CDR2 is LQKENI. The CDR3 loop is CASSPFSSYEQYF. In DNA, the CDR3 is TGTGCCAGCTCACCCTTCTCGTCCTACGAGCAGTACTTC.

This chain joins TRBV7-9 and TRBJ1-2; perhaps TRBD1 as D (6 bases). V lost 7 bases to trimming and J lost 6 bases, with 12 bases between them. Germline V gives CDR1 SEHNR, CDR2 FQNEAQ (reference sequence). The length of the CDR3 is 12 residues. CDR3 bases: TGTGCCAGCATGGGAGGGGGGCATGGCTACACCTTC. Translated: CASMGGGHGYTF.

V usage is TRBV10-1 and J usage is TRBJ1-1; 7 bases match TRBD1. Germline values: CDR1 WNHNN, CDR2 SYGVQD (reference sequence). The CDR3 runs to 14 residues. The trim removed 11 bases at V and 6 bases at J, leaving 15 bases unmatched. The CDR3 loop reads CARLVLTGIAEAFF. The CDR3 nucleotides are TGCGCCCGTTTAGTTTTGACAGGGATCGCTGAAGCTTTCTTT.

CDR3 in amino acids: CASGLSLTSGRGSQETQYF. The CDR3, as DNA: TGTGCTAGTGGTTTATCCCTGACTAGCGGGAGGGGATCCCAAGAGACCCAGTACTTC. The chain recombines TRBV12-5 with TRBJ2-5, with 14 bases fitting TRBD2. CDR3 length: 19 residues. The V and J ends lost 3 bases and 1 base, in that order; junction bases with no gene match: 10. Germline CDR1 reads LGHNT; CDR2 reads FRNRAP.